The present T cell receptor (beta chain) was sequenced within a study of Graves' ophthalmopathy and Graves' hyperthyroidism (dated by TCRdb to the late 2010s). About the full investigation: Stable hyperthyroidism was defined as no progression to ophthalmopathy within 18 months of follow-up. To explore V-J signatures that distinguish ophthalmopathy from hyperthyroidism, a discovery set of under 110 patients was enrolled, made up of 40 to 45 with ophthalmopathy and 55 to 65 with stable hyperthyroidism. The study used signatures of the TCR beta repertoire to tell Graves' ophthalmopathy apart from Graves' hyperthyroidism and to predict which patients would progress to ophthalmopathy. In total, some 130 blood samples were TCR-sequenced: 40 to 45 ophthalmopathy, some 72 hyperthyroidism and some 17 hyperthyroidism-to-ophthalmopathy patients. T-cell repertoires of thyroid tissue and blood were compared in five or six hyperthyroidism patients. An independent validation cohort was composed of roughly 18 hyperthyroidism patients and 15 to 17 patients who later progressed from hyperthyroidism to ophthalmopathy. After sampling, hyperthyroidism patients received methimazole starting at 30 mg daily, and ophthalmopathy patients received high-dose intravenous methylprednisolone.

Here is what the overall study found, with its caveats: Most expanded thyroid clonotypes with frequency above 0.001 were also detected in blood, suggesting blood repertoires may reflect the thyroid immune response. In cross-validation, the 13-signature model distinguished ophthalmopathy from stable hyperthyroidism with around 90% sensitivity and approximately 81% specificity, while in the test set the corresponding values were about 79% and 69%. In validation, the model predicted ophthalmopathy progression with 55% to 71% sensitivity and 72.22% specificity; 12 predicted patients were CT-confirmed with GO in a median of approximately six months. Sample size was not statistically predetermined, and group allocation was not concealed from the investigators.

Hyperthyroidism patients were newly diagnosed, with disease duration under 2 months, and aged 18 to 65 years. Patients with other autoimmune diseases, uncontrolled infections, pregnancy or lactation were excluded. Clinical symptoms, serum thyroxine, TRAb, thyroid ultrasound and orbital computed tomography formed the basis of the diagnosis. Total RNA was extracted with Trizol reagent and quality-checked on an Agilent 2100 Bioanalyzer. Its CDR3 holds 17 amino acids, cysteine through phenylalanine. Just CDR3 DNA is preserved here, 51 bases in frame from base 1. The germline V gene encodes CDR1 LNHDA and CDR2 SQIVND (reference sequence). The germline ends are 13 bases apart after V is trimmed by 1 base and J by 0 bases. For repertoire sequencing, TCR beta CDR3 regions were amplified from RNA transcripts. A first-round RT-PCR used HTBI primers with the Qiagen OneStep RT-PCR kit, followed by a second-round multiplex PCR, size selection and purification. Libraries were sequenced on an Illumina HiSeq2000 using paired-end 100 bp reads. The original pipeline was this. Reads were processed with SOAPnuke, discarding reads with adapters, uncalled bases, mean Phred below 15, or no exact constant-primer or identifier match. COPE v1.2.5 was used to merge the high-quality paired reads. Each unique nucleotide sequence was defined as a clonotype, and clonotypes were aligned to IMGT TRB V, D and J references with MiTCR v1.1. The analysis was limited to V-J combinations with a frequency above 0.0001, which together covered around 99% of the repertoires. A TCR clonal expansion and chaos score per V-J combination was defined as the ratio of F50 clonal expansion to chaos observed in the TCRdist matrix. Welch's t-statistics and random forest were used to reduce features to about a dozen V-J combinations, which were fed into a naive Bayes classifier. The similarity between thyroid and blood repertoires was quantified using the Morisita-Horn index. TCRdb ran its own pipeline on the public reads, namely fastp trimming at Q25 and MiXCR clone calling, and kept in-frame beta chains. Records with the same CDR3 protein are collapsed into one entry carrying the most frequent genes and DNA. TCRdb's processing, not the authors' own work, is the source of the V and J calls. The sample table records around 1,000,000 distinct CDR3 sequences; less than 45% of these occur just once. The top ten constitute approximately 12% of the sample.

As for this clonotype: Its antigen specificity is not known. Base qualities are not recorded, but no much larger clone differs from it by a single base.

In this chain, TRBV19 is recombined with TRBJ1-5; too little of a D gene remains to name it. The sequence came from an adult man with Graves' hyperthyroidism. The source material was peripheral blood or thyroid tissue (not recorded which). Read as DNA, the sequence is TGTGCCAGTAGTATAGTTTCGGCATCCTATAGCAATCAGCCCCAGCATTTT. This encodes CASSIVSASYSNQPQHF. Extended through the reference TRBV19 and TRBJ1-5 proteins, this CDR3 yields the full variable domain: DGGITQSPKYLFRKEGQNVTLSCEQNLNHDAMYWYRQDPGQGLRLIYYSQIVNDFQKGDIAEGYSVSREKKESFPLTVTSAQKNPTAFYLCASSIVSASYSNQPQHFGDGTRLSIL.